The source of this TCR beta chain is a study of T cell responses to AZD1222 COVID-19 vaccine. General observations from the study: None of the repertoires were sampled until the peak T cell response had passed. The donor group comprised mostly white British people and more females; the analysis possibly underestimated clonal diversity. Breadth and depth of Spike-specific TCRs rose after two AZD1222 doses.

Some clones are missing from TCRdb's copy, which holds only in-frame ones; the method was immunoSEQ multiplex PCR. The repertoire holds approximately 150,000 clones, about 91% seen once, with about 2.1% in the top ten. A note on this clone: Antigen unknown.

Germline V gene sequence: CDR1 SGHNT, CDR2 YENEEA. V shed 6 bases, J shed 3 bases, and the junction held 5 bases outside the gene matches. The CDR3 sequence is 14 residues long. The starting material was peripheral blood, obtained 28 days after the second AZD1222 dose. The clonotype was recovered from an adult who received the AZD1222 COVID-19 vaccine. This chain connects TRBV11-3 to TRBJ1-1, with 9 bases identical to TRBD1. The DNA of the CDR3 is TGTGCCAGCAGTCACAGGGGGCGCGACACTGAAGCTTTCTTT. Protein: CASSHRGRDTEAFF.